The 23 T cell receptor beta chains below come from one sample, sequenced in a study of CD8+ T cells in alopecia areata. Stated treatment: oral pan-JAK inhibitor, 5-10 mg twice daily. Investigators isolated RNA and reverse transcribed it into cDNA to act as the sequencing template. Sequenced by immunoSEQ multiplex PCR; TCRdb stores in-frame clones only, minus some. The sample holds 150,000 to 200,000 clones, under 80% seen once. Material: CD4+ T cells sorted from blood, obtained around week 50, from a patient treated with tofacitinib. These receptors were collected from a human donor with alopecia areata.

As for this clone: Other nucleotide sequences in the sample specify the same CDR3. The rearrangement joins TRBV5-1 to TRBJ2-5, with 7 positions matching TRBD1. This CDR3 spans 13 amino acids. The germline V gene has CDR1 SGHRS and CDR2 YFSETQ. The V and J ends lost 3 bases and 2 bases, in that order; junction bases with no gene match: 1. CDR3 loop: CASSSQGQETQYF. In nucleotides, the CDR3 is TGCGCCAGCAGCTCACAGGGGCAAGAGACCCAGTACTTC.

The sample holds a few counts of this clone. The chain is built from TRBV29-1 and TRBJ2-5, with D hard to call. This CDR3 region has 10 residues. From germline, CDR1 is SQVTM and CDR2 ANQGSEA. Deletions cut 7 bases from V and 5 bases from J, with 8 bases between. The CDR3 nucleotides are TGCAGCGCGCTAGGGGAGACCCAGTACTTC. Translation gives CSALGETQYF.

The rearrangement joins TRBV29-1 to TRBJ1-2; possibly TRBD1 for D (6 bases). CDR3 length equals 14 residues. Germline V gene data show CDR1 as SQVTM and CDR2 as ANQGSEA. V shed 3 bases and J shed 4 bases, with 15 bases lying between them. CDR3 residues: CSVDGLRGSYGYTF. The CDR3 DNA reads TGCAGCGTTGACGGCCTCAGGGGAAGCTATGGCTACACCTTC.

The sample holds many counts of this clone. This sequence joins TRBV4-3 and TRBJ2-2; 7 nucleotides agree with TRBD2. CDR3 length equals 14 residues. V lost 1 base, J lost 7 bases, and 3 bases stayed unmatched. Germline CDR1 and CDR2: LGHNA and YSLEER. The CDR3 sequence is CASSQAGRVGELFF. In nucleotides, the CDR3 is TGCGCCAGCAGCCAAGCAGGGAGGGTCGGGGAGCTGTTTTTT.

The chain combines TRBV15 with TRBJ2-4, with 8 positions matching TRBD2. This CDR3 is built from 17 residues. Germline values: CDR1 LNHNV, CDR2 YYDKDF (reference sequence). The V segment lost 5 bases and the J segment 0 bases; nucleotides outside the gene matches: 9. CDR3 residues: CATSSHGGGLAKNIQYF. DNA for the CDR3: TGTGCCACCAGCTCCCACGGGGGGGGTTTAGCCAAAAACATTCAGTACTTC.

This clone was recorded a few times. This chain joins TRBV5-1 and TRBJ2-5, with D perhaps matching TRBD2 (5 bases). The CDR3 length is 15 residues. Germline assignment: CDR1 SGHRS and CDR2 YFSETQ. Trimming left V 5 bases short and J 7 bases short, with 21 bases between. CDR3: CASSPKEEAARTQYF. The DNA of the CDR3 is TGCGCCAGCAGTCCCAAGGAGGAGGCGGCTCGGACCCAGTACTTC.

This clone turned up a few times. V usage is TRBV30 and J usage is TRBJ1-6; D not resolved. This CDR3 contains 12 residues. The germline V gene encodes CDR1 GTSNPN and CDR2 SVGIG (reference sequence). Trimming took off 3 bases at V and 5 bases at J, with 5 bases between the two ends. CDR3 loop: CAWRHHNSPLHF. DNA of the CDR3: TGTGCCTGGAGACACCATAATTCACCCCTCCACTTT.

This clone was seen repeatedly, ten times or more. Other DNA sequences in the same sample also yield this CDR3. This sequence joins TRBV18 and TRBJ2-5; D gene uncertain. Between the trimmed V and J ends, which lost 2 bases and 4 bases, there was a span of 5 bases. CDR1 KGHSH and CDR2 LQKENI come from the germline V gene. This CDR3 has 12 amino acids. In DNA form, the CDR3 reads TGTGCCAGCTCACCATTAGGAGAGACCCAGTACTTC. This encodes CASSPLGETQYF.

This clone was picked up a small number of times. The chain couples TRBV18 to TRBJ2-5; no definite D call. The CDR3 is 14 residues long. Germline values: CDR1 KGHSH, CDR2 LQKENI. V was shortened by 0 bases and J by 2 bases, with 7 bases between the two germline ends. The CDR3 coding sequence is TGTGCCAGCTCACCACCGTCACAGCAAGAGACCCAGTACTTC. It yields the protein CASSPPSQQETQYF.

This clone was observed a few times. V usage is TRBV11-2 and J usage is TRBJ1-2; a possible D gene is TRBD1 (5 bases). Trimming stripped 3 bases from V and 4 bases from J, with 9 bases between. CDR3 length equals 13 residues. Germline values: CDR1 SGHAT, CDR2 FQNNGV. The CDR3 loop reads CASSFDSLYGYTF. As DNA, the CDR3 is TGTGCCAGCAGCTTCGACAGTCTCTATGGCTACACCTTC.

This clone was observed a few times. The rearrangement links TRBV29-1 to TRBJ2-1; no firm D call. Trimming left V 2 bases short and J 4 bases short, with 12 bases between. In germline, CDR1 is SQVTM, CDR2 ANQGSEA. The CDR3 is 14 amino acids. The CDR3 coding sequence is TGCAGCGTTGAAAGTCGGCTGGATTACAATGAGCAGTTCTTC. Protein: CSVESRLDYNEQFF.

The chain links TRBV7-2 to TRBJ2-1; 11 positions agree with TRBD2. This CDR3 has 15 amino acids. V was clipped by 3 bases and J by 9 bases; unmatched bases: 7. Germline V gene lookup returns CDR1 SGHTA and CDR2 FQGNSA. The CDR3 reads CASSFIAGGRSEQFF. CDR3 sequence (DNA): TGTGCCAGCAGCTTTATAGCGGGGGGGCGGAGTGAGCAGTTCTTC. Full variable domain (remainder filled in from reference TRBV7-2 and TRBJ2-1): GAGVSQSPSNKVTEKGKDVELRCDPISGHTALYWYRQSLGQGLEFLIYFQGNSAPDKSGLPSDRFSAERTGGSVSTLTIQRTQQEDSAVYLCASSFIAGGRSEQFFGPGTRLTVL.

This clone was picked up a small number of times. This rearrangement joins TRBV6-1 to TRBJ2-4; D unresolved. The V gene lost 0 bases and the J gene lost 3 bases, with 0 bases spanning the gap. The CDR3 runs 12 residues. Germline values: CDR1 MNHNS, CDR2 SASEGT. CDR3 sequence reads: CASSEAKNIQYF. The CDR3 nucleotides read TGTGCCAGCAGTGAAGCCAAAAACATTCAGTACTTC.

The genes are TRBV27 and TRBJ2-7, with no clear D. Trimming took off 3 bases at V and 0 bases at J, with 6 bases between the two ends. This CDR3 is built from 13 residues. The germline V gene has CDR1 MNHEY and CDR2 SMNVEV (reference sequence). CDR3 bases: TGTGCCAGCAGTTTTACTGCCTCCTACGAGCAGTACTTC. Protein product: CASSFTASYEQYF.

This chain joins TRBV4-3 and TRBJ1-2, with D unclear. The CDR3 sequence is 15 residues long. Per the germline V gene, CDR1 is LGHNA and CDR2 is YSLEER. V gave up 0 bases and J gave up 3 bases, with 11 bases separating them. The CDR3 DNA reads TGCGCCAGCAGCCAAGAAGGTGGTATTGACTATGGCTACACCTTC. Protein sequence: CASSQEGGIDYGYTF.

The chain joins TRBV9 to TRBJ2-7, with D tentatively TRBD2 (5 bases). V lost 0 bases and J 2 bases, leaving 12 bases between the germline ends. Germline lookup yields CDR1 SGDLS and CDR2 YYNGEE. The CDR3 is 15 residues long. The CDR3: CASSVAPAATYEQYF. Here the CDR3 DNA reads TGTGCCAGCAGCGTAGCACCAGCGGCGACCTACGAGCAGTACTTC.

This clone occurred a few times. V and J are TRBV11-2 and TRBJ2-2; D unresolved. The CDR3 extends over 12 amino acids. Looked up from germline, CDR1 is SGHAT and CDR2 is FQNNGV. Trimming left V 6 bases short and J 2 bases short, with 4 bases between. In DNA, the CDR3 is TGTGCCAGCAGGATTAACACCGGGGAGCTGTTTTTT. It specifies CASRINTGELFF.

The rearrangement uses TRBV30 and TRBJ2-5; 7 nucleotides align to TRBD1. V shed 0 bases and J 4 bases; nucleotides not matched to a gene: 8. The germline V gene has CDR1 GTSNPN and CDR2 SVGIG (reference sequence). The CDR3 extends over 15 amino acids. The CDR3, as DNA: TGTGCCTGGAGTGTAAAAGGGGGCTGGGGAGAGACCCAGTACTTC. Translated: CAWSVKGGWGETQYF.

The CDR3 coding sequence is TGTGCCTGGAGGGAGGGCAGGGGAGGCACTGAAGCTTTCTTT. As protein: CAWREGRGGTEAFF. This sequence joins TRBV30 and TRBJ1-1; perhaps TRBD1 as D (6 bases). Germline lookup yields CDR1 GTSNPN and CDR2 SVGIG (reference sequence). The CDR3 loop spans 14 amino acids. V was trimmed by 3 bases and J by 4 bases, leaving 15 bases between them. The variable domain in full, completed from reference TRBV30 and TRBJ1-1, reads SQTIHQWPATLVQPVGSPLSLECTVEGTSNPNLYWYRQAAGRGLQLLFYSVGIGQISSEVPQNLSASRPQDRQFILSSKKLLLSDSGFYLCAWREGRGGTEAFFGQGTRLTVV.

This chain connects TRBV30 to TRBJ1-2; D uncertain. V lost 5 bases, J lost 4 bases, and 8 bases lay in between. Germline V gives CDR1 GTSNPN, CDR2 SVGIG (reference sequence). CDR3 length: 11 amino acids. The CDR3 loop reads CAWGGIYGYTF. The CDR3 nucleotides read TGTGCCTGGGGCGGGATCTATGGCTACACCTTC.

The genes are TRBV29-1 and TRBJ2-7; D is unclear. The germline gives CDR1 SQVTM, CDR2 ANQGSEA. V gave up 4 bases and J gave up 1 base, with 8 bases separating them. The CDR3 consists of 12 residues. CDR3 residues: CSVGKASYEQYF. CDR3 DNA sequence: TGCAGCGTTGGTAAGGCGTCCTACGAGCAGTACTTC.

The chain carries TRBV9 and TRBJ1-5, with 7 bases lining up with TRBD1. Germline CDR1 SGDLS, CDR2 YYNGEE. The ends lost 4 bases at V and 6 bases at J; junction bases unmatched: 10. The length of the CDR3 is 15 residues. The CDR3 loop reads CASSTGTDFGQPQHF. CDR3 nucleotides: TGTGCCAGCAGCACGGGGACAGACTTCGGTCAGCCCCAGCATTTT.

This rearrangement joins TRBV2 to TRBJ2-7, with 12 nucleotides matching TRBD1. The germline CDR1 and CDR2 sequences are SNHLY and FYNNEI. The CDR3 has 14 amino acids. Unmatched junction bases numbered 7, after V lost 7 bases and J lost 6 bases. CDR3 region: CASTGTGGLSEQYF. CDR3 nucleotides: TGTGCCAGCACCGGGACAGGGGGCCTTTCCGAGCAGTACTTC.